A single sample gave rise to the 26 T cell receptor beta chains below, sequenced in a study of early T cells in non-severe SARS-CoV-2 infection. Using its own MiXCR run on the 5' RACE reads, TCRdb lists one record per CDR3 protein. The table includes some 73,000 distinct CDR3 sequences, 12% detected once. The sequencing sample was made of whole blood. Every receptor here comes from an adult who was a healthcare worker with PCR-confirmed SARS-CoV-2 infection or an uninfected control (not recorded which).

This chain joins TRBV29-1 and TRBJ2-2; 11 nucleotides agree with TRBD1. Per the germline V gene, CDR1 is SQVTM and CDR2 is ANQGSEA. CDR3 length: 17 residues. V trimming: 5 bases; J trimming: 7 bases; junction bases outside the gene matches: 15. CDR3 DNA sequence: TGCAGCGTTCTCAAAAACCGGGACAGGGGGTTCGGCGGGGAGCTGTTTTTT. Amino acids: CSVLKNRDRGFGGELFF.

This clonotype was detected many times. The chain couples TRBV6-2 or TRBV6-3 to TRBJ2-1, with a tentative D call TRBD1 (6 bases). Germline V lookup: CDR1 MNHEY, CDR2 SVGEGT. Trimming cost V 9 bases and J 5 bases, with 20 bases left between them. This CDR3 region has 15 residues. The CDR3 bases are TGTGCCAGTCATAATCAGGGGACCTTAGACAATGAGCAGTTCTTC. Its translation: CASHNQGTLDNEQFF.

This clonotype was seen a handful of times. The V gene is TRBV20-1, the J gene TRBJ2-3; 13 bases line up with TRBD2. Unmatched junction bases numbered 11, after V lost 5 bases and J lost 9 bases. CDR1 DFQATT and CDR2 SNEGSKA come from the germline V gene (reference sequence). The CDR3 runs to 15 residues. The CDR3 spells CSAHRLAGGGETQYF. The DNA for the CDR3 is TGCAGTGCTCACCGACTAGCGGGAGGAGGAGAAACGCAGTATTTT.

This clonotype was found many times. The J gene is TRBJ2-7, the V gene TRBV19; possibly TRBD2 for D (5 bases). Between the trimmed V and J ends, which lost 3 bases and 0 bases, there was a span of 12 bases. The CDR3 has 15 amino acids. CDR1 and CDR2 (germline): LNHDA, SQIVND (reference sequence). The CDR3 coding sequence is TGTGCCAGTAGTATTAGCGCCCAAGGCTCCTACGAGCAGTACTTC. This encodes CASSISAQGSYEQYF.

Only a few counts were recorded for this clonotype. This sequence joins TRBV24-1 and TRBJ2-1; D is tentatively TRBD1 or TRBD2 (5 bases each). Germline lookup yields CDR1 KGHDR and CDR2 SFDVKD. This CDR3 region has 15 residues. Trimming stripped 5 bases from V and 4 bases from J, with 14 bases between. CDR3 DNA: TGTGCCACCAGTGGCTTCGGGACGGAATACAATGAGCAGTTCTTC. It codes for CATSGFGTEYNEQFF.

This clonotype was found many times. The chain is built from TRBV18 and TRBJ1-4; 7 bases are shared with TRBD1. The CDR3 covers 15 residues. The J segment lost 3 bases and the V segment lost 5 bases, leaving 6 bases of the junction unmatched. Germline-derived CDR1 and CDR2 are KGHSH and LQKENI. In DNA, the CDR3 is TGTGCCAGCTCAACACAGGGGAGTCCTAATGAAAAACTGTTTTTT. Residues: CASSTQGSPNEKLFF.

This clonotype was counted ten times or more. The chain employs TRBV28 and TRBJ2-2; D is ambiguous. The ends were cut back, 2 bases at V and 3 bases at J, with 7 bases in the middle. This CDR3 is 14 amino acids long. Germline-derived CDR1 and CDR2 are MDHEN and SYDVKM. The CDR3 nucleotides are TGTGCCAGCAGTTTAGGGGTTGACACCGGGGAGCTGTTTTTT. Its protein product is CASSLGVDTGELFF.

This sequence joins TRBV29-1 and TRBJ2-2; TRBD1 agrees at 10 bases. J lost 3 bases, V lost 7 bases, and 11 bases had no gene match. The V gene's germline CDR1 is SQVTM and CDR2 ANQGSEA. The length of the CDR3 is 16 residues. The CDR3 loop is CSASRTGTGDTGELFF. CDR3 DNA: TGCAGCGCCTCAAGAACCGGGACAGGGGACACCGGGGAGCTGTTTTTT.

This sequence joins TRBV28 and TRBJ2-3, with unresolved D. Germline values: CDR1 MDHEN, CDR2 SYDVKM. The CDR3 extends over 15 amino acids. Trimming pared 6 bases from V and 2 bases from J, leaving 15 bases between. The CDR3 DNA follows: TGTGCCAGCAGGCCCCTCTTTCGACCCACAGATACGCAGTATTTT. As protein: CASRPLFRPTDTQYF.

This clonotype was counted a few times. The gene calls are TRBV28 and TRBJ2-7, with 7 bases lining up with TRBD1. V gave up 5 bases and J gave up 5 bases; unmatched junction bases: 12. Germline values: CDR1 MDHEN, CDR2 SYDVKM. This CDR3 spans 15 amino acids. The CDR3 reads CASSPRTGLRDEQYF. CDR3 sequence (DNA): TGTGCCAGCAGTCCCAGGACAGGCCTCAGGGACGAGCAGTACTTC.

This chain connects TRBV19 to TRBJ2-7, with 12 bases lining up with TRBD1. CDR3 length: 16 amino acids. Germline CDR1 is LNHDA and CDR2 is SQIVND (reference sequence). V shed 5 bases, J shed 5 bases, and the junction held 10 bases outside the gene matches. CDR3 residues: CASSDTSGTGGNEQYF. The CDR3 coding sequence is TGTGCCAGTAGTGATACCTCCGGGACAGGGGGCAACGAGCAGTACTTC.

In this sample, this clonotype turned up many times. The gene calls are TRBV20-1 and TRBJ2-7; 10 bases are shared with TRBD2. Germline-derived CDR1 and CDR2 are DFQATT and SNEGSKA (reference sequence). After removal of 3 bases from V and 2 bases from J, the junction contained 7 bases not matched to a gene. This CDR3 has 15 amino acids. CDR3 amino acids: CSASRLAGVTYEQYF. The CDR3 DNA reads TGCAGTGCTAGTAGGCTAGCGGGGGTCACCTACGAGCAGTACTTC.

This clonotype was detected many times. The chain employs TRBV6-1 and TRBJ2-7, with 12 bases fitting TRBD2. Germline V lookup: CDR1 MNHNS, CDR2 SASEGT. The length of the CDR3 is 19 residues. Trimming removed 0 bases from V and 5 bases from J; junction bases left unmatched: 14. CDR3 protein: CASSEAGLAGPRGFHEQYF. CDR3 nucleotide sequence: TGTGCCAGCAGTGAAGCGGGACTAGCGGGTCCTCGGGGGTTCCACGAGCAGTACTTC.

In its sample, this clonotype was seen many times. The gene calls are TRBV28 and TRBJ1-5; TRBD1 might be the D (5 bases). V dropped 7 bases and J dropped 6 bases, with 10 bases sitting between them. CDR1 is MDHEN and CDR2 is SYDVKM in the germline V gene. CDR3 length: 12 amino acids. CDR3 loop: CASNTGVQPQHF. CDR3 in DNA: TGTGCCAGCAATACGGGGGTTCAGCCCCAGCATTTT. The full variable domain, with the rest looked up from reference TRBV28 and TRBJ1-5, is DVKVTQSSRYLVKRTGEKVFLECVQDMDHENMFWYRQDPGLGLRLIYFSYDVKMKEKGDIPEGYSVSREKKERFSLILESASTNQTSMYLCASNTGVQPQHFGDGTRLSIL.

There are a few counts of this clonotype. This chain uses TRBV20-1 with TRBJ1-1; TRBD1 might be the D (5 bases). Germline-derived CDR1 and CDR2 are DFQATT and SNEGSKA (reference sequence). Trimming removed 3 bases at V and 6 bases at J, with 20 bases between. The CDR3 covers 15 residues. CDR3 sequence (DNA): TGCAGTGCTAGGCTGCGGGCTGGAAAAGGGGCTGAAGCTTTCTTT. This encodes CSARLRAGKGAEAFF.

This clonotype was counted between two and nine times. The gene calls are TRBV5-1 and TRBJ1-1; a possible D gene is TRBD1 (6 bases). The germline V gene encodes CDR1 SGHRS and CDR2 YFSETQ. The CDR3 totals 14 residues. V gave up 2 bases and J gave up 3 bases, with 11 bases separating them. CDR3 residues: CASSFRTEDTEAFF. Here the CDR3 DNA reads TGCGCCAGCAGCTTTCGGACAGAGGACACTGAAGCTTTCTTT.

This clonotype was detected only a few times. V usage is TRBV20-1 and J usage is TRBJ1-3; the D gene is possibly TRBD1 (5 bases). Trimming shortened V by 0 bases and J by 2 bases, and 17 bases separated the two germline ends. This CDR3 is built from 17 residues. Germline assignment: CDR1 DFQATT and CDR2 SNEGSKA (reference sequence). The CDR3 coding sequence is TGCAGTGCTAGAGATCTGAGGGGACCTGTTCCTGGAAACACCATATATTTT. It yields the protein CSARDLRGPVPGNTIYF.

This chain uses TRBV19 with TRBJ2-1; TRBD2 matches 8 bases. The CDR3 is 17 amino acids. Unmatched junction bases numbered 14, after V lost 9 bases and J lost 1 base. Germline CDR1 is LNHDA and CDR2 is SQIVND (reference sequence). The CDR3 loop reads CASAGTSGSGSYNEQFF. The CDR3 nucleotides are TGTGCCAGCGCCGGGACCAGCGGGAGTGGGTCCTACAATGAGCAGTTCTTC.

Comment on this clonotype: As the CDR3 is not closed by the conserved phenylalanine or tryptophan, this likely results from a read error. This chain uses TRBV28 with TRBJ2-7; D is ambiguous. From germline, CDR1 is MDHEN and CDR2 SYDVKM. Deletions cut 4 bases from V and 3 bases from J, with 13 bases between. The CDR3 loop spans 14 amino acids. The CDR3 here is CASSSSPIFYEQYL. DNA for the CDR3: TGTGCCAGCAGTTCTTCCCCCATATTCTACGAGCAGTACTTG.

The table lists this clonotype with many counts. The V call is TRBV2, the J call TRBJ2-7; D unresolved. There are 15 residues in the CDR3. Germline CDR1 and CDR2: SNHLY and FYNNEI. The V gene lost 3 bases and the J gene lost 2 bases, with 14 bases spanning the gap. The CDR3 nucleotides read TGTGCCAGCAGTGAGTCGAGCATACCGGCCTACGAGCAGTACTTC. Translation gives CASSESSIPAYEQYF.

There are a few counts of this clonotype. J is TRBJ2-1 and V is TRBV29-1; 8 bases are a match to TRBD2. Germline CDR1 and CDR2: SQVTM and ANQGSEA. The CDR3 sequence is 14 residues long. V lost 3 bases and J lost 8; bases outside the gene matches: 9. The DNA for the CDR3 is TGCAGCGTTGATCGCCCGCCGGGAGGGGATGAGCAGTTCTTC. This translates into CSVDRPPGGDEQFF.

This clonotype was picked up a small number of times. V gene TRBV7-9 combines with J gene TRBJ1-5; D gene ambiguous. Germline values: CDR1 SEHNR, CDR2 FQNEAQ (reference sequence). V was shortened by 5 bases and J by 6 bases, with 14 bases between the two germline ends. This CDR3 is built from 14 residues. The CDR3 sequence is CASSPLEWGQPQHF. The CDR3 region has the DNA TGTGCCAGCAGCCCACTAGAATGGGGTCAGCCCCAGCATTTT.

The V and J genes are TRBV2 and TRBJ2-1; 8 nucleotides agree with TRBD2. V dropped 8 bases and J dropped 5; count of bases not matched to a gene: 5. Germline V gene sequence: CDR1 SNHLY, CDR2 FYNNEI. The CDR3 is 13 residues long. The CDR3 DNA reads TGTGCCAGCCAGCGGGAGATCCACAATGAGCAGTTCTTC. It encodes CASQREIHNEQFF.

The V and J genes are TRBV20-1 and TRBJ2-2; D call uncertain. The V gene's germline CDR1 is DFQATT and CDR2 SNEGSKA (reference sequence). This CDR3 region has 13 residues. V lost 1 base, J lost 2 bases, and 5 bases lay in between. The CDR3 here is CSARVLNTGELFF. The CDR3 DNA reads TGCAGTGCTAGAGTCTTAAACACCGGGGAGCTGTTTTTT.

The table lists this clonotype with a few counts. The chain is built from TRBV7-6 and TRBJ2-1; 7 nucleotides agree with TRBD1. J was trimmed by 4 bases and V by 1 base; bases with no gene match: 4. Germline V lookup: CDR1 SGHVS, CDR2 FNYEAQ. There are 15 residues in the CDR3. The CDR3 is CASSLEGGPYNEQFF. CDR3 DNA: TGTGCCAGCAGCTTAGAAGGGGGCCCATACAATGAGCAGTTCTTC. Filled out from reference TRBV7-6 and TRBJ2-1, the complete variable domain reads GAGVSQSPRYKVTKRGQDVALRCDPISGHVSLYWYRQALGQGPEFLTYFNYEAQQDKSGLPNDRFSAERPEGSISTLTIQRTEQRDSAMYRCASSLEGGPYNEQFFGPGTRLTVL.

This clonotype was observed a handful of times. The V gene is TRBV29-1, the J gene TRBJ2-1; 11 bases align to TRBD2. There are 15 residues in the CDR3. V was clipped by 6 bases and J by 4 bases; unmatched bases: 8. Germline V gives CDR1 SQVTM, CDR2 ANQGSEA. DNA of the CDR3: TGCAGCGTCCCCCCGGGACTAGCGGCATACAATGAGCAGTTCTTC. Amino acid sequence: CSVPPGLAAYNEQFF.